This TCR beta chain was sequenced during a study of CD8+ T cells in alopecia areata. Overall study results and limits: Alphabeta T cells residing in normal skin are also sequenced in scalp samples. Patients displayed less clarity in TCR sharing than mice, a finding possibly related to HLA.

Extraction and reverse transcription of RNA yielded cDNA as the sequencing template. Clones were read by immunoSEQ multiplex PCR, and TCRdb kept only the in-frame ones, dropping some. Here the sample spans over 150,000 clones, 45% to 70% being singletons. The CDR3 is 15 amino acids. Looked up from germline, CDR1 is SGHTA and CDR2 is FQGNSA. J was trimmed by 0 bases and V by 1 base; bases with no gene match: 2. PBMCs served as the source from which CD4+ and CD8+ T cells were sorted. As concerns this clone: Its antigen is not identified.

This chain links TRBV7-2 with TRBJ2-7; 8 positions match TRBD2. Material: CD8+ T cells sorted from blood. This clonotype was obtained from a human donor in good health. CDR3 sequence (DNA): TGTGCCAGCAGCTTAGAGGCGGGGGGCTCCTACGAGCAGTACTTC. Protein sequence: CASSLEAGGSYEQYF. Complete variable domain (other parts from reference TRBV7-2 and TRBJ2-7): GAGVSQSPSNKVTEKGKDVELRCDPISGHTALYWYRQSLGQGLEFLIYFQGNSAPDKSGLPSDRFSAERTGGSVSTLTIQRTQQEDSAVYLCASSLEAGGSYEQYFGPGTRLTVT.